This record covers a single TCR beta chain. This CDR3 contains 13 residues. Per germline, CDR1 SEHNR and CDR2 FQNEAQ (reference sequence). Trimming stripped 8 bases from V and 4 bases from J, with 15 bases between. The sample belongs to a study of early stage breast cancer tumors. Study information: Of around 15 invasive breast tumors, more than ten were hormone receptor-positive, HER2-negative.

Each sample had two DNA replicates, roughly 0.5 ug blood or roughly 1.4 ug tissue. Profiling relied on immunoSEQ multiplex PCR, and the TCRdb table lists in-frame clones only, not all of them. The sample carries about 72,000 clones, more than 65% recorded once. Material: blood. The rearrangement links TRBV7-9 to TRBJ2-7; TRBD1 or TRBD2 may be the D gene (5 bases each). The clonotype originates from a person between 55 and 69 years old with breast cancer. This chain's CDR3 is CASGPGPRYEQYF. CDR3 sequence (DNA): TGTGCCAGCGGCCCGGGACCGCGGTACGAGCAGTACTTC.